The 23 T cell receptor beta chains below come from one sample, sequenced in a study of post-analysis software for immune sequencing data. General study results and limits: Patients carried a handful of TRBV segments more frequently than controls did, and TRBV5-6, TRBV5-1 and TRBV20-1 were among them.

cDNA libraries for TCR beta contained unique molecular identifiers. TCRdb recomputed calls from the PCR reads with MiXCR, one row per CDR3 protein. The top ten hold 7.6% of the sample, which has about 430,000 distinct CDR3 sequences, roughly 38% seen once. These receptors' targets are unknown. Sequencing was done on a sample of blood. The receptors stem from a girl aged 2 to 9 with multiple sclerosis.

To note about this clonotype: A read error may account for a junction end that differs from germline. This sequence joins TRBV12-3 or TRBV12-4 and TRBJ1-4, with 10 bases lining up with TRBD1. The CDR3 runs to 14 residues. The DNA of the CDR3 is TGTGCTAGCACCAAGGGACAGGGGAACGAAAAACTGTTTTTT. This gives the protein CASTKGQGNEKLFF.

This chain connects TRBV7-2 to TRBJ2-7; D uncertain. The last part of the DNA fits TRBJ2-5 better; the J call may be wrong. The CDR3 runs 13 residues. Germline V gene data show CDR1 as SGHTA and CDR2 as FQGNSA. CDR3 residues: CASSSRPTETQYF. Here the CDR3 DNA reads TGTGCCAGCAGCTCTCGCCCAACAGAGACCCAGTACTTC.

This sequence joins TRBV7-9 and TRBJ1-4, with a possible D match to TRBD1 (6 bases). CDR1 SEHNR and CDR2 FQNEAQ come from the germline V gene (reference sequence). This CDR3 is 14 amino acids long. V lost 5 bases, J lost 5 bases, and 12 bases lay in between. The CDR3 spells CASSLDRLNEKLFF. As DNA, the CDR3 is TGTGCCAGCAGCCTCGACAGGCTAAATGAAAAACTGTTTTTT. Together with reference TRBV7-9 and TRBJ1-4, the CDR3 gives the full variable domain: DTGVSQNPRHKITKRGQNVTFRCDPISEHNRLYWYRQTLGQGPEFLTYFQNEAQLEKSRLLSDRFSAERPKGSFSTLEIQRTEQGDSAMYLCASSLDRLNEKLFFGSGTQLSVL.

V is TRBV12-3 or TRBV12-4 and J is TRBJ2-7, with 8 positions matching TRBD1. V trimming: 9 bases; J trimming: 7 bases; junction bases outside the gene matches: 14. The CDR3 has 14 residues. The CDR3 coding sequence is TGTGCCAGTAGTCTAATTACAGGGGGGAGGGAGCAGTACTTC. This gives the protein CASSLITGGREQYF.

The chain links TRBV2 to TRBJ2-7; 8 bases fit TRBD1. Trimming removed 2 bases from V and 2 bases from J; junction bases left unmatched: 8. CDR3 length: 16 residues. From germline, CDR1 is SNHLY and CDR2 FYNNEI. The CDR3 loop reads CASSETWGQATYEQYF. The CDR3, as DNA: TGTGCCAGCAGTGAAACGTGGGGACAGGCGACCTACGAGCAGTACTTC.

The chain joins TRBV5-1 to TRBJ1-1, with D uncertain. The germline gives CDR1 SGHRS, CDR2 YFSETQ. This CDR3 has 15 amino acids. Deletions cut 3 bases from V and 0 bases from J, with 12 bases between. The CDR3 DNA sequence: TGCGCCAGCAGCTCGCGGACCGCTATGAACACTGAAGCTTTCTTT. Amino acids: CASSSRTAMNTEAFF.

There are many counts of this clonotype. This chain joins TRBV4-2 and TRBJ2-7; 7 nucleotides agree with TRBD1. This CDR3 has 14 amino acids. The germline V gene encodes CDR1 LGHNA and CDR2 YNFKEQ. J lost 3 bases, V lost 0 bases, and 2 bases had no gene match. The CDR3 sequence: CASSQDAGGYEQYF. In DNA, the CDR3 is TGTGCCAGCAGCCAAGATGCAGGGGGCTACGAGCAGTACTTC.

CDR3 nucleotides: TGTGCCAGCAGCCCCGAGTTTTCTGGACTACGCGAGCAGTACTTC. Its protein is CASSPEFSGLREQYF. The V and J genes are TRBV7-2 and TRBJ2-7; TRBD2 is a possible D gene (6 bases). Trimming pared 5 bases from V and 6 bases from J, leaving 20 bases between. Germline-derived CDR1 and CDR2 are SGHTA and FQGNSA. The CDR3 contains 15 residues. The complete variable domain, with remaining parts taken from reference TRBV7-2 and TRBJ2-7, reads GAGVSQSPSNKVTEKGKDVELRCDPISGHTALYWYRQSLGQGLEFLIYFQGNSAPDKSGLPSDRFSAERTGGSVSTLTIQRTQQEDSAVYLCASSPEFSGLREQYFGPGTRLTVT.

This clonotype was counted only a few times. J is TRBJ1-2 and V is TRBV24-1; 9 nucleotides agree with TRBD1. Germline V CDR1 and CDR2: KGHDR, SFDVKD. There are 15 residues in the CDR3. With 3 bases clipped from V and 5 bases from J, the junction kept 6 bases outside the gene matches. CDR3 nucleotides: TGTGCCACCAGTGATCCACACGGACAGGGGTATGGCTACACCTTC. This codes for CATSDPHGQGYGYTF.

This clonotype was seen more than once but under ten times. V and J are TRBV12-3 or TRBV12-4 and TRBJ2-1; D tentatively fits TRBD1 or TRBD2 (5 bases each). The CDR3 covers 15 residues. Trimming cost V 1 base and J 4 bases, with 11 bases left between them. Here the CDR3 reads CASSLEAEGYNEQFF. In DNA, the CDR3 is TGTGCCAGCAGTTTAGAGGCCGAGGGGTACAATGAGCAGTTCTTC.

This clonotype has only a few counts. The chain joins TRBV7-6 to TRBJ2-1; D remains ambiguous. The germline V gene has CDR1 SGHVS and CDR2 FNYEAQ. This CDR3 is 15 amino acids long. Trimming left V 2 bases short and J 4 bases short, with 12 bases between. The chain's CDR3 is CASSLFSELYNEQFF. CDR3 nucleotides: TGTGCCAGCAGCTTATTTTCAGAACTGTACAATGAGCAGTTCTTC.

This chain uses TRBV20-1 with TRBJ2-1; 10 bases are shared with TRBD2. The V gene end was trimmed by 7 bases and the J gene end by 10 bases; junction bases not matched to a gene: 25. This CDR3 is 18 amino acids long. Germline V gene lookup returns CDR1 DFQATT and CDR2 SNEGSKA (reference sequence). Here the CDR3 DNA reads TGCAGTGTCGGTACCTGGGCTAGCGGGAGCTTCGGTCTCTACGAGCAGTTCTTC. This codes for CSVGTWASGSFGLYEQFF.

This chain connects TRBV28 to TRBJ1-2; D unclear. Trimming stripped 6 bases from V and 4 bases from J, with 6 bases between. The length of the CDR3 is 11 residues. Germline V gene lookup returns CDR1 MDHEN and CDR2 SYDVKM. This CDR3 is CASRYTYGYTF. Here the CDR3 DNA reads TGTGCCAGCAGGTATACCTATGGCTACACCTTC.

The rearrangement links TRBV20-1 to TRBJ2-5, with 9 bases identical to TRBD1. With V trimmed by 5 bases and J by 4 bases, 8 bases remained unmatched. The CDR3 loop spans 14 amino acids. In germline, CDR1 is DFQATT, CDR2 SNEGSKA (reference sequence). The CDR3 DNA follows: TGCAGTGCTGTGGACAGGGGCCTCGGAGAGACCCAGTACTTC. This gives the protein CSAVDRGLGETQYF.

This chain's CDR3 is CASSPSPVLAGKYNEQFF. CDR3 DNA sequence: TGTGCCAGCAGTCCCAGTCCCGTACTAGCGGGAAAATACAATGAGCAGTTCTTC. J is TRBJ2-1 and V is TRBV27; TRBD2 matches at 10 bases. Looked up from germline, CDR1 is MNHEY and CDR2 is SMNVEV (reference sequence). This CDR3 is 18 amino acids long. V dropped 5 bases and J dropped 4; count of bases not matched to a gene: 14.

The chain couples TRBV15 to TRBJ2-7, with a possible D match to TRBD1 (6 bases). Germline V lookup: CDR1 LNHNV, CDR2 YYDKDF (reference sequence). V shed 1 base and J shed 6 bases, with 16 bases lying between them. The CDR3 has 15 amino acids. The DNA for the CDR3 is TGTGCCACCAGCAGAGCCCTGGACAGAGACTGCGAGCAGTACTTC. It specifies CATSRALDRDCEQYF.

The J gene is TRBJ2-5, the V gene TRBV28; D might be TRBD2 (6 bases). Germline CDR1 reads MDHEN; CDR2 reads SYDVKM. The CDR3 length is 14 residues. Deletions cut 6 bases from V and 13 bases from J, with 24 bases between. The CDR3 protein is CASRTLPGVGKLYF. CDR3 in DNA: TGTGCCAGCAGGACGCTTCCGGGGGTAGGGAAATTGTACTTC.

The chain combines TRBV29-1 with TRBJ2-7; 10 bases are shared with TRBD1. The J call may be faulty, since TRBJ2-5 better matches the DNA end. Germline V CDR1 and CDR2: SQVTM, ANQGSEA. The CDR3 consists of 14 residues. CDR3 sequence reads: CSAVDRGQQETQYF. In DNA, the CDR3 is TGCAGCGCCGTAGACAGGGGGCAACAAGAGACCCAGTACTTC.

The V and J genes are TRBV9 and TRBJ2-1, with D possibly being TRBD2 (6 bases). Germline CDR1 reads SGDLS; CDR2 reads YYNGEE. Deletions cut 3 bases from V and 1 base from J, with 17 bases between. CDR3 length: 17 residues. The CDR3 reads CASSAYTSRSSYNEQFF. CDR3 nucleotides: TGTGCCAGCAGCGCCTATACTAGCCGGAGTTCCTACAATGAGCAGTTCTTC.

This clonotype has a handful of counts. Here the CDR3 DNA reads TGTGCCAGCAGCTTGTGGGGTGACAAACAATGGCGACAAGAAGCTTTCTTT. Its protein product is CASSLWGDKQWRQEAFF. The chain couples TRBV5-5 to TRBJ1-1; D call uncertain. Germline V gene data show CDR1 as SGHKS and CDR2 as YYEKEE (reference sequence). V was clipped by 1 base and J by 8 bases, with 24 bases between them. This CDR3 comprises 17 residues.

This clonotype came up a few times. The chain links TRBV6-5 to TRBJ2-1; 7 bases are a match to TRBD2. The CDR3 is made up of 15 amino acids. V dropped 2 bases and J dropped 9; count of bases not matched to a gene: 10. CDR1 is MNHEY and CDR2 is SVGAGI in the germline V gene. The CDR3: CASSYAAGETGEQFF. DNA for the CDR3: TGTGCCAGCAGTTACGCGGCGGGAGAGACGGGTGAGCAGTTCTTC.

This clonotype has more than one count but fewer than ten. This chain links TRBV3-1 with TRBJ2-5; 9 bases align to TRBD1. CDR1 and CDR2 from the germline V gene are LGHDT and YNNKEL (reference sequence). V lost 4 bases to trimming and J lost 1 base; unmatched junction nucleotides: 7. This CDR3 has 16 amino acids. CDR3 residues: CASSLYGTGTQETQYF. Here the CDR3 DNA reads TGTGCCAGCAGCCTATACGGGACAGGGACCCAAGAGACCCAGTACTTC.

The gene calls are TRBV25-1 and TRBJ1-6; D gene uncertain. This CDR3 contains 14 residues. Trimming removed 4 bases from V and 5 bases from J, with 9 bases in between. Germline loops: CDR1 MGHDK, CDR2 SYGVNS. CDR3 protein: CASSGGQNNSPLHF. The CDR3 bases are TGTGCCAGCAGTGGCGGTCAAAATAATTCACCCCTCCACTTT.